This TCR beta chain was observed in a study of blood T cell repertoires in COVID-19. Study background: Collection of acute and convalescent COVID-19 samples took place in the United States, Italy and Spain.

Method: immunoSEQ multiplex PCR; TCRdb's copy keeps in-frame clones and lacks some. The table shows 330,000 or so clones, with about 92% occurring only once. In Seattle, patients joined the study during active infection and were tracked longitudinally. CDR3 size: 16 residues. CDR1 and CDR2 from the germline V gene are SGDLS and YYNGEE. V shed 3 bases, J shed 2 bases, and the junction held 4 bases outside the gene matches. Material: peripheral blood. The clonotype was recovered from a woman aged 55-70 years with COVID-19, enrolled during active disease. J is TRBJ2-3 and V is TRBV9, with 12 bases matching TRBD2. CDR3 amino acids: CASSATSGGSTDTQYF. The CDR3, as DNA: TGTGCCAGCAGCGCTACTAGCGGGGGGTCCACAGATACGCAGTATTTT. The entire variable domain, with the rest obtained from reference TRBV9 and TRBJ2-3, is as follows: DSGVTQTPKHLITATGQRVTLRCSPRSGDLSVYWYQQSLDQGLQFLIQYYNGEERAKGNILERFSAQQFPDLHSELNLSSLELGDSALYFCASSATSGGSTDTQYFGPGTRLTVL.